This T cell receptor (beta chain) is from a study of T-cell memory formation after mild COVID-19. Germline values: CDR1 MNHEY, CDR2 SMNVEV (reference sequence). Trimming took 8 bases from V and 3 from J, leaving 14 bases between them. CDR3 size: 14 residues. It was 5'RACE with constant-segment primers that produced the TCR alpha and TCR beta cDNA libraries, which carried sample barcodes and UMIs. In TCRdb, the 5' RACE reads were re-called with MiXCR into one record per CDR3 protein. The table lists 450,000 to 700,000 distinct CDR3 sequences, about a sixth of them singletons. The chain is built from TRBV27 and TRBJ2-1; no clear D. The origin of this receptor is an adult woman who had mild COVID-19 (a few samples of this study predate the infection). Cell type and time point are not known. The sample consisted of PBMCs or a T cell subset sorted from them (not recorded which). CDR3 residues: CASQLGGSYNEQFF. DNA for the CDR3: TGTGCCAGCCAACTTGGTGGCAGCTACAATGAGCAGTTCTTC.